Below, 3 T cell receptor beta chains from the same sample are listed, as sequenced in a study of CD8 T cells in Susac syndrome. When the RNA was reverse transcribed, random hexamers were used with an input of roughly 0.45 to 1 ug. TCRdb re-called the immunoSEQ multiplex PCR reads with MiXCR, one entry per CDR3 protein. The sample holds about 120,000 distinct CDR3 sequences, roughly 94% seen once. The sequenced sample consisted of CD4+ T cells from PBMCs. These receptors all stem from a human donor in good health.

The V call is TRBV29-1, the J call TRBJ2-1; D call uncertain. Germline CDR1 is SQVTM and CDR2 is ANQGSEA. Deletions cut 6 bases from V and 5 bases from J, with 17 bases between. The CDR3 has 14 residues. The CDR3 DNA reads as TGCAGCGTCAAAATAGCACTCAATAACAATGAGCAGTTCTTC. It encodes CSVKIALNNNEQFF.

This clonotype was detected only once. The V gene is TRBV10-2, the J gene TRBJ2-7, with no clear D. Germline assignment: CDR1 WSHSY and CDR2 SAAADI. The CDR3 runs 14 residues. V lost 4 bases to trimming and J lost 2 bases, with 12 bases between them. The DNA of the CDR3 is TGCGCCAGCAGTGGTAGCCATGGGACCTACGAGCAGTACTTC. As protein: CASSGSHGTYEQYF.

The chain uses TRBV30 and TRBJ2-7; D may be TRBD1 or TRBD2 (6 bases each). The CDR3 loop spans 14 amino acids. Trimming stripped 6 bases from V and 4 bases from J, with 19 bases between. CDR1 is GTSNPN and CDR2 is SVGIG in the germline V gene (reference sequence). CDR3 amino acids: CACKRGDFDYEQYF. In DNA form, the CDR3 reads TGTGCCTGCAAGAGGGGGGATTTCGATTACGAGCAGTACTTC.